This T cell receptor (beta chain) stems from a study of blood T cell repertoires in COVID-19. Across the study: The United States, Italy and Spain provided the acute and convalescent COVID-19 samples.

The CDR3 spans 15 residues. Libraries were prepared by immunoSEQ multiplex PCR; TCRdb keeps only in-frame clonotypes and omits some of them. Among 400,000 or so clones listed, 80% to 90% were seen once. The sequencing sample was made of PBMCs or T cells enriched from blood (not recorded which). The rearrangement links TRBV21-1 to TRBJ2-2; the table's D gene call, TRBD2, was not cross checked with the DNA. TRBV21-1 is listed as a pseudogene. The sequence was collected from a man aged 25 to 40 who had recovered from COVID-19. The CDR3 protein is CARMGEGANTGELFF. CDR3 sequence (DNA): TGTGCCAGGATGGGGGAGGGCGCGAACACCGGGGAGCTGTTTTTT.